What follows is one T cell receptor beta chain and its context. Libraries were prepared by immunoSEQ multiplex PCR; TCRdb keeps only in-frame clonotypes and omits some of them. The sample shows 120,000 to 150,000 clones, 90% to 95% of them seen only once. The data are from a study of T cell responses to AZD1222 COVID-19 vaccine. The specimen was peripheral blood, collected on day 0 of AZD1222 vaccination. This TCR came from an adult in good health.

The chain's CDR3 is CASSFADGQPQHF. Here the CDR3 DNA reads TGTGCCAGCAGTTTCGCCGATGGACAGCCCCAGCATTTT. The V and J genes are TRBV12-3 or TRBV12-4 and TRBJ1-5; D is unresolved. The CDR3 consists of 13 residues. The V end was cut by 3 bases, the J end by 7 bases, with 10 bases between.